Listed below are T cell receptor beta chains from one sample, sequenced in a study of regulatory T cells in long-lasting Graves disease. TCRdb re-derived calls from the multiplex PCR reads in MiXCR, one entry per CDR3 protein. The sample consists of roughly 420,000 distinct CDR3 sequences, less than 20% of them appearing once. The sequences come from peripheral blood mononuclear cells (PBMCs), collected at new diagnosis, from a patient treated with antithyroid drugs. All receptors derive from a female donor with Graves disease. The CDR3 runs from the conserved cysteine through the conserved F or W. A D gene is named only where the DNA matches it firmly. A row's size may be missing; if present it is once, few, many or a size class.

D	V	size	J	DNA	CDR3
.	TRBV7-9	many	TRBJ2-4	TGTGCCAGCAGCTTGGGAGGCGAAAACATTCAGTACTTC	CASSLGGENIQYF
.	TRBV7-9	.	TRBJ2-6	TGTGCCAGCAGAGGTACCGGGGCCAACGTCCTGACTTTC	CASRGTGANVLTF
TRBD1	TRBV5-1	many	TRBJ2-3	TGCGCCAGCACAATGAGGGGGCGCGGAGGCACAGATACGCAGTATTTT	CASTMRGRGGTDTQYF
.	TRBV4-1	many	TRBJ1-2	TGCGCCAGCAGCCACCCGACCCGGGGGGCGAGCTATGGCTACACCTTC	CASSHPTRGASYGYTF
.	TRBV4-3	many	TRBJ1-6	TGCGCCAGCAGCCAACAGGGCGGATCACCCCTCCACTTT	CASSQQGGSPLHF
.	TRBV7-6	many	TRBJ1-2	TGTGCCAGCAGCTTAGTCGGTTATTATGGCTACACCTTC	CASSLVGYYGYTF
TRBD2	TRBV5-4	.	TRBJ2-1	TGTGCCAGCAGCTTGGACGGCGGGAGCTTCAATGAGCAGTTCTTC	CASSLDGGSFNEQFF
TRBD1	TRBV4-1	.	TRBJ1-1	TGCGCCAGCAGCCTGGTCCCCCCACAGGGGGGAACTGAAGCTTTCTTT	CASSLVPPQGGTEAFF
TRBD2	TRBV11-2	.	TRBJ2-2	TGTGCCAGCAGCCCAATAGCGGGGGGGCGTCCCACCGGGGAGCTGTTTTTT	CASSPIAGGRPTGELFF
TRBD2	TRBV7-2	few	TRBJ2-3	TGTGCCAGCAGCTTAGCTAGCGGGAGTGGCACAGATACGCAGTATTTT	CASSLASGSGTDTQYF
TRBD1	TRBV24-1	many	TRBJ2-7	TGTGCCACCCGGGACAGGGATTCCTACGAGCAGTACTTC	CATRDRDSYEQYF
.	TRBV27	many	TRBJ1-1	TGTGCCAGCTGTGGACCGAACACTGAAGCTTTCTTT	CASCGPNTEAFF
TRBD1	TRBV29-1	.	TRBJ1-4	TGCAGCGTGCAACAGGGGGCCTATAATGAAAAACTGTTTTTT	CSVQQGAYNEKLFF
TRBD1	TRBV29-1	many	TRBJ2-7	TGCAGCGTCCGGGACAGACCCTACGAGCAGTACTTC	CSVRDRPYEQYF
.	TRBV29-1	many	TRBJ1-1	TGCAGCGCTGCAGACAGCCCCGTGACTGAAGCTTTCTTT	CSAADSPVTEAFF
.	TRBV6-1	many	TRBJ2-2	TGTGCCAGCAGCCTCTACCAACAGTTCAGAAACACCGGGGAGCTGTTTTTT	CASSLYQQFRNTGELFF
TRBD2	TRBV20-1	.	TRBJ2-3	TGCAGTGCTAGACAGGCGGGGGGCTATTGGACAGATACGCAGTATTTT	CSARQAGGYWTDTQYF
.	TRBV20-1	many	TRBJ1-6	TGCAGTGCTAGAGATAAAGTCCTTAATTCACCCCTCCACTTT	CSARDKVLNSPLHF
.	TRBV25-1	.	TRBJ2-2	TGTGCCAGCAGTCCACGGCGCGGGGTCACCGGGGAGCTGTTTTTT	CASSPRRGVTGELFF
.	TRBV10-2	.	TRBJ2-3	TGCGCCAGCAGTGACCCCCCCCACACAGATACGCAGTATTTT	CASSDPPHTDTQYF
.	TRBV7-6	many	TRBJ1-2	TGTGCCAGCAGCTTGGACAGTTTTGGCTACACCTTC	CASSLDSFGYTF
.	TRBV5-6	many	TRBJ2-1	TGTGCCAGCAGCCCGGTGACTGGACCATACAATGAGCAGTTCTTC	CASSPVTGPYNEQFF
.	TRBV20-1	.	TRBJ2-7	TGCAGTGCTAGAGATAGCAGGGCCTTAGGATACGAGCAGTACTTC	CSARDSRALGYEQYF
.	TRBV20-1	.	TRBJ1-4	TGCAGTGCTGGATCCACGGCAACTAATGAAAAACTGTTTTTT	CSAGSTATNEKLFF
TRBD1	TRBV6-1	many	TRBJ2-3	TGTGCCAGCAGATCGGGACAGGGGGCAGATACGCAGTATTTT	CASRSGQGADTQYF
TRBD2	TRBV9	few	TRBJ2-1	TGTGCCAGCAGCCGGCTCGGATCGGGACTAGCGGGAGATTGGTTCTTC	CASSRLGSGLAGDWFF
.	TRBV6-5	few	TRBJ2-2	TGTGCCAGCAGTTACTTCTCTGGCGCCGGGGAGCTGTTTTTT	CASSYFSGAGELFF